The rows below give T cell receptor beta chains drawn from one sample of a study of control samples from healthy donors and cancer patients. Produced via immunoSEQ multiplex PCR; TCRdb's table is partial and in-frame only. The table records just over 30,000 clones, approximately 93% of them present only once. Sequencing was carried out using blood. These receptor sequences come from a man in his fifties or sixties in good health. Each CDR3 is given with its conserved first and last residue. Fields, in order: clone size, D gene, V gene, J gene, CDR3 DNA, CDR3 protein. D genes are given only for firm matches. Clone size is not always given. Where it is, it says once, few, many or a class for expanded clones.

clone_size: .
d_call: .
v_call: TRBV9
j_call: TRBJ2-2
cdr3_nt: TGTGCCAGCAGCGTTGGTCAGGACGCGGGGTTCGGGGAGCTGTTTTTT
cdr3_aa: CASSVGQDAGFGELFF

clone_size: once
d_call: .
v_call: TRBV2
j_call: TRBJ2-5
cdr3_nt: TGTGCCAGCTACCGGGGTAGTAGTGGCGAGACCCAGTACTTC
cdr3_aa: CASYRGSSGETQYF

clone_size: .
d_call: .
v_call: TRBV28
j_call: TRBJ1-2
cdr3_nt: TGTGCCAGCAAAAAGGCCGGCTCCTCCAACTATGGCTACACCTTC
cdr3_aa: CASKKAGSSNYGYTF

clone_size: .
d_call: TRBD1
v_call: TRBV18
j_call: TRBJ1-2
cdr3_nt: TGTGCCAGCTCACCCGAGGACAGGTGGGGCTATGGCTACACCTTC
cdr3_aa: CASSPEDRWGYGYTF

clone_size: .
d_call: TRBD2
v_call: TRBV7-6
j_call: TRBJ2-4
cdr3_nt: TGTGCCAGCAGCTTAATGGCGGGGGAAAACATTCAGTACTTC
cdr3_aa: CASSLMAGENIQYF

clone_size: few
d_call: TRBD1
v_call: TRBV2
j_call: TRBJ2-5
cdr3_nt: TGTGCCAGCAGGTTGGGACAGGGGGGGACCCAGTACTTC
cdr3_aa: CASRLGQGGTQYF

clone_size: .
d_call: TRBD2
v_call: TRBV9
j_call: TRBJ2-3
cdr3_nt: TGTGCCAGCAGCCCACTAGCGGGAGATTTCACAGATACGCAGTATTTT
cdr3_aa: CASSPLAGDFTDTQYF

clone_size: .
d_call: .
v_call: TRBV29-1
j_call: TRBJ1-2
cdr3_nt: TGCAGCGTCGACCAGGGTGCCAACTATGGCTACACCTTC
cdr3_aa: CSVDQGANYGYTF

clone_size: .
d_call: .
v_call: TRBV28
j_call: TRBJ1-2
cdr3_nt: TGTGCCAGCAGTTATGGGCCGTGGGGCTACACCTTC
cdr3_aa: CASSYGPWGYTF

clone_size: .
d_call: .
v_call: TRBV9
j_call: TRBJ1-1
cdr3_nt: TGTGCCAGCAGCGTAGAGGACGGCTTTGAAGCTTTCTTT
cdr3_aa: CASSVEDGFEAFF

clone_size: .
d_call: .
v_call: TRBV7-8
j_call: TRBJ2-1
cdr3_nt: TGTGCCAGCAAGGAGGACAATGAGCAGTTCTTC
cdr3_aa: CASKEDNEQFF

clone_size: .
d_call: .
v_call: TRBV6-2/TRBV6-3
j_call: TRBJ1-2
cdr3_nt: TGTGCCAGCAGTTATGGGACGGCAAGATATGGCTACACCTTC
cdr3_aa: CASSYGTARYGYTF

clone_size: few
d_call: .
v_call: TRBV7-8
j_call: TRBJ2-7
cdr3_nt: TGTGCCAGCAGCTTAGCGGGGGGGCGCGAGCAGTACTTC
cdr3_aa: CASSLAGGREQYF

clone_size: .
d_call: TRBD1
v_call: TRBV28
j_call: TRBJ1-5
cdr3_nt: TGTGCCAGCAGTTTGTTGACAGGGGGACAGCCCCAGCATTTT
cdr3_aa: CASSLLTGGQPQHF

clone_size: .
d_call: .
v_call: TRBV4-1
j_call: TRBJ1-4
cdr3_nt: TGCGCCAGCAGCCAAGACAGACAGATATTTAATGAAAAACTGTTTTTT
cdr3_aa: CASSQDRQIFNEKLFF

clone_size: once
d_call: TRBD1
v_call: TRBV7-2
j_call: TRBJ1-2
cdr3_nt: TGTGCCAGCAGCTTAGCGTTAGGGACAGGGAGTGGCTACACCTTC
cdr3_aa: CASSLALGTGSGYTF

clone_size: .
d_call: .
v_call: TRBV19
j_call: TRBJ1-6
cdr3_nt: TGTGCCAGTAGTATGAGGCCGTTGTTGGATTCACCCCTCCACTTT
cdr3_aa: CASSMRPLLDSPLHF

clone_size: .
d_call: TRBD1
v_call: TRBV18
j_call: TRBJ1-4
cdr3_nt: TGTGCCAGCTCACGTTCCGGGACAGGGGCTGAAAAACTGTTTTTT
cdr3_aa: CASSRSGTGAEKLFF

clone_size: .
d_call: .
v_call: TRBV3-1/TRBV3-2
j_call: TRBJ1-3
cdr3_nt: TGTGCCAGCAGCCAAGCTAAAACTAGCTCTGGAAACACCATATATTTT
cdr3_aa: CASSQAKTSSGNTIYF

clone_size: .
d_call: .
v_call: TRBV7-8
j_call: TRBJ1-1
cdr3_nt: TGTGCCAGCAGTTTTGGAGGAGTTCTGATGAACACTGAAGCTTTCTTT
cdr3_aa: CASSFGGVLMNTEAFF

clone_size: .
d_call: TRBD1
v_call: TRBV6-1
j_call: TRBJ1-5
cdr3_nt: TGTGCCAGCAGTGAAGCCGCGGACAGGGGAGTTACGCCCCAGCATTTT
cdr3_aa: CASSEAADRGVTPQHF

clone_size: .
d_call: .
v_call: TRBV6-5
j_call: TRBJ1-1
cdr3_nt: TGTGCCAGCACTCCAATCGGGGCTGAAGCTTTCTTT
cdr3_aa: CASTPIGAEAFF

clone_size: .
d_call: TRBD2
v_call: TRBV24-1
j_call: TRBJ2-3
cdr3_nt: TGTGCCACCAGTTCGGGGAGGGTAGATACGCAGTATTTT
cdr3_aa: CATSSGRVDTQYF

clone_size: once
d_call: .
v_call: TRBV30
j_call: TRBJ1-1
cdr3_nt: TGTGCCTGGAGTATCACAAGGGGGGGAGACACTGAAGCTTTCTTT
cdr3_aa: CAWSITRGGDTEAFF

clone_size: .
d_call: TRBD2
v_call: TRBV7-3
j_call: TRBJ2-1
cdr3_nt: TGTGCCAGCAGCCTTAGCGGGGGCAATGAGCAGTTCTTC
cdr3_aa: CASSLSGGNEQFF

clone_size: .
d_call: TRBD1
v_call: TRBV27
j_call: TRBJ1-4
cdr3_nt: TGTGCCAGCAGTTTACAGGCAGGGGGCGAAAAACTGTTTTTT
cdr3_aa: CASSLQAGGEKLFF

clone_size: .
d_call: TRBD2
v_call: TRBV5-1
j_call: TRBJ2-1
cdr3_nt: TGCGCCAGCAGCTTTTCACTAGCGGGGGGTCAGAACAATGAGCAGTTCTTC
cdr3_aa: CASSFSLAGGQNNEQFF

clone_size: once
d_call: .
v_call: TRBV27
j_call: TRBJ2-2
cdr3_nt: TGTGCCAGCAGTTTAAAGGCCCTAACGAACACCGGGGAGCTGTTTTTT
cdr3_aa: CASSLKALTNTGELFF